Below, 2 T cell receptor beta chains from the same sample are listed, as sequenced in a study of beta chain features in type 1 diabetes (dated by TCRdb to the late 2010s). The library was made by the immunoSEQ multiplex PCR assay. All of the isolated RNA was reverse transcribed with the High Capacity cDNA Reverse Transcription Kit, so expressed TCRB transcripts were sequenced. Sourced from immuneACCESS, this table was stored by TCRdb with only in-frame sequences that have V and J called. A share of the clones is absent; for the studies checked, an unresolved V gene accounts for under half, and the remainder has no known explanation. In all, the sample holds roughly 150,000 clones, and over 6% of those were seen once. Under 0.6% of the sample belongs to the ten largest clones. For these TCRs, the target antigens are not known. Summary of the overall study and its limitations: In all four CD4+ subsets, TCRB CDR3 length was moderately but significantly shorter in type 1 diabetes patients.

The material sequenced was central memory CD4+ T cells from blood. All receptors come from a man aged 18 to 29 with type 1 diabetes.

The CDR3 bases are TGCGCCAGCAGCCCCTCTTGGCAGGCAACAGATACGCAGTATTTT. It specifies CASSPSWQATDTQYF. This chain uses TRBV4-3 with TRBJ2-3; D remains ambiguous. The germline V gene encodes CDR1 LGHNA and CDR2 YSLEER. The CDR3 runs 15 residues. V dropped 4 bases and J dropped 3 bases, with 14 bases sitting between them.

This clone was picked up a small number of times. This sequence joins TRBV7-9 and TRBJ1-1, with TRBD1 matching over 10 bases. This CDR3 has 16 residues. V was clipped by 5 bases and J by 1 base; unmatched bases: 7. Per the germline V gene, CDR1 is SEHNR and CDR2 is FQNEAQ (reference sequence). The CDR3 spells CASSPDRGQGNTEAFF. The CDR3 DNA sequence: TGTGCCAGCAGCCCTGACAGGGGGCAGGGGAACACTGAAGCTTTCTTT.